In its sample, the clone carrying this TCR beta chain was seen a few times. The antigen is undetermined. The data belong to a study of human T cells and chemical hapten exposure. Study results and caveats: Clustering by CDR3 similarity yielded significantly more large clusters from expanded TCRs than controls. No change in TCRs above 1 in 1000 frequency was produced by DPC sensitization.

The time point here: patch test 3, about 24 weeks after DPC sensitization. Treatment in this sample: therapeutic diphenylcyclopropenone sensitization with weekly scalp DPC. Ahead of each patch test application, blood was drawn. TCRdb independently ran MiXCR on the RACE reads; one entry per CDR3 protein. The sample has roughly 64,000 distinct CDR3 sequences, 9.5% to 12% seen once. Trimming at V came to 4 bases and at J to 15 bases, leaving 8 bases not matched to a gene. This CDR3 comprises 14 residues. Germline loops: CDR1 MNHEY, CDR2 SVGEGT. The sample here was whole blood, taken in connection with sensitization to the hapten diphenylcyclopropenone (DPC). The chain recombines TRBV6-2 or TRBV6-3 with TRBJ2-1, with 14 bases that match TRBD2. The receptor's source is a woman between 25 and 40 years old with alopecia areata. Some clones in this sample may be carry-over from other donors' samples. This chain's CDR3 is CASSFPGLAGVPFF. Written as DNA, the CDR3 is TGTGCCAGCAGTTTCCCGGGACTAGCGGGGGTCCCGTTCTTC.